A few counts support the clone carrying this T cell receptor (beta chain). This entry is derived from a study of blood T cell repertoires in COVID-19. Study background: Both acute and convalescent COVID-19 samples were obtained from the United States, Italy and Spain.

J lost 3 bases, V lost 5 bases, and 9 bases had no gene match. Germline CDR1 is SEHNR and CDR2 is FQNEAQ (reference sequence). This CDR3 comprises 16 residues. Per the original methods: Cell counts per sample came from amplifying reference gene primers. Sequencing was performed with immunoSEQ multiplex PCR; in TCRdb, only in-frame clones are kept and a portion is missing. V and J calls and clone size are as listed in that table; D and trimming were resolved from the DNA. The sample lists 400,000 to 450,000 clones, around 89% occurring once. Seattle patient enrollment occurred during active infection, with longitudinal follow-up thereafter.

Sequenced: peripheral blood. The chain links TRBV7-9 to TRBJ1-1, with TRBD1 identical over 10 bases. The receptor was isolated from a woman between 40 and 50 years old with COVID-19, enrolled during active disease. The CDR3 is CASSPSGTGAYTEAFF. The CDR3 DNA sequence: TGTGCCAGCAGCCCGTCCGGGACAGGGGCATACACTGAAGCTTTCTTT.